The 30 T cell receptor beta chains below were found in one sample sequenced in a study of T cell responses to AZD1222 COVID-19 vaccine (dated by TCRdb to the early 2020s). The library was produced with the immunoSEQ multiplex PCR assay. In TCRdb, the immuneACCESS table is reduced to in-frame sequences with V and J assigned. These tables do not hold every clone; where another copy was compared, an unresolved V gene accounts for under half, and the others remain unexplained. Present in this sample are about 91,000 clones, over 75% of which were seen just once. Clones ranked in the top ten supply 19% of the sample. The sample's time point label, decoded: baseline before first vaccination. The material was peripheral blood, obtained on day 0 of AZD1222 vaccination. The receptors here all came from an adult in good health.

In nucleotides, the CDR3 is TGTGCCAGCAGCCAGGGCGACGGGGGCCGCTACGAGCAGTACTTC. This encodes CASSQGDGGRYEQYF. The chain combines TRBV11-1 with TRBJ2-7; the D gene could be TRBD1 or TRBD2 (6 bases each). This CDR3 is built from 15 residues. Germline V gives CDR1 SGHAT, CDR2 FQDESV (reference sequence). V shed 5 bases and J shed 3 bases, with 17 bases lying between them.

CDR3 bases: TGTGCCAGCAGCCAAGATCCCAAAATAGCGGGCCACCAAGAGACCCAGTACTTC. It specifies CASSQDPKIAGHQETQYF. V gene TRBV3-1 (or the pseudogene TRBV3-2) combines with J gene TRBJ2-5, with 7 bases that match TRBD2. The ends lost 0 bases at V and 0 bases at J; junction bases unmatched: 10. Germline V gene data show CDR1 as LGHDT and CDR2 as YNNKEL (reference sequence). There are 18 residues in the CDR3.

With respect to this clone: One junction end does not reproduce the germline sequence, and a read error may be involved. This chain connects TRBV5-6 to TRBJ1-2; D might be TRBD1 (5 bases). Germline CDR1 is SGHDT and CDR2 is YYEEEE. CDR3 size: 14 residues. This CDR3 is CTSSPGRGNYGYTF. In nucleotides, the CDR3 is TGTACCAGCAGCCCGGGGAGGGGTAACTATGGCTACACCTTC.

This chain connects TRBV27 to TRBJ2-3; 8 bases align to TRBD2. Per germline, CDR1 MNHEY and CDR2 SMNVEV (reference sequence). CDR3 size: 14 residues. The V and J ends lost 3 bases and 4 bases, in that order; junction bases with no gene match: 3. The CDR3 region has the DNA TGTGCCAGCAGTTTCAGCGGGAGCGCAGATACGCAGTATTTT. Protein sequence: CASSFSGSADTQYF.

The chain joins TRBV9 to TRBJ2-5; no reliable D call. Germline V gives CDR1 SGDLS, CDR2 YYNGEE. This CDR3 has 13 amino acids. The V gene lost 1 base and the J gene lost 5 bases, with 9 bases spanning the gap. The CDR3 region is CASSVIPGETQYF. CDR3 nucleotide sequence: TGTGCCAGCAGCGTAATCCCCGGGGAGACCCAGTACTTC.

The chain carries TRBV2 and TRBJ2-5; no reliable D call. The germline CDR1 and CDR2 sequences are SNHLY and FYNNEI. V lost 6 bases, J lost 5 bases, and 13 bases lay in between. The CDR3 totals 13 residues. The DNA for the CDR3 is TGTGCCAGCAGCCACGACCAGAGGGAGACCCAGTACTTC. This translates into CASSHDQRETQYF.

V is TRBV7-8 and J is TRBJ1-2, with 9 bases matching TRBD1. The germline V gene encodes CDR1 SGHVS and CDR2 FQNEAQ. Trimming cost V 5 bases and J 5 bases; bases outside gene matches: 9. The CDR3 is 15 residues long. Here the CDR3 DNA reads TGTGCCAGCAGCCCCTCCGGGACAGGGAGTTATGGCTACACCTTC. This encodes CASSPSGTGSYGYTF.

The chain combines TRBV10-2 with TRBJ1-1; TRBD1 agrees at 7 bases. The CDR3 loop spans 14 amino acids. Germline assignment: CDR1 WSHSY and CDR2 SAAADI. The V segment lost 2 bases and the J segment 4 bases; nucleotides outside the gene matches: 4. The CDR3 region is CASSETTGVTEAFF. The CDR3 DNA reads TGCGCCAGCAGTGAGACCACAGGGGTCACTGAAGCTTTCTTT.

The chain uses TRBV5-1 and TRBJ2-1; 7 positions agree with TRBD2. The ends lost 3 bases at V and 0 bases at J; junction bases unmatched: 3. Germline V lookup: CDR1 SGHRS, CDR2 YFSETQ. The CDR3 runs 15 residues. CDR3 amino acids: CASSSAGYSYNEQFF. The CDR3 DNA reads as TGCGCCAGCAGCTCAGCGGGATACTCCTACAATGAGCAGTTCTTC.

This chain uses TRBV15 with TRBJ1-3; D gene ambiguous. There are 16 residues in the CDR3. Germline V gene lookup returns CDR1 LNHNV and CDR2 YYDKDF (reference sequence). V lost 0 bases, J lost 1 base, and 10 bases lay in between. This CDR3 reads CATSREELYSGNTIYF. In DNA form, the CDR3 reads TGTGCCACCAGCAGAGAAGAACTGTATTCTGGAAACACCATATATTTT.

The chain joins TRBV6-5 to TRBJ1-2, with D perhaps matching TRBD1 (6 bases). This CDR3 is built from 11 residues. Germline lookup yields CDR1 MNHEY and CDR2 SVGAGI. The germline V and J ends were trimmed by 7 bases and 8 bases, with 11 bases remaining between them. CDR3 region: CASMGGGGYTF. The DNA for the CDR3 is TGTGCCAGCATGGGGGGCGGCGGCTACACCTTC.

This chain links TRBV9 with TRBJ2-5; possibly TRBD2 for D (5 bases). This CDR3 contains 15 residues. V was trimmed by 0 bases and J by 2 bases, leaving 11 bases between them. Germline values: CDR1 SGDLS, CDR2 YYNGEE. CDR3 loop: CASSVGYGIQETQYF. The CDR3 DNA reads TGTGCCAGCAGCGTAGGGTACGGGATTCAAGAGACCCAGTACTTC.

This clone was found a few times. The chain uses TRBV12-3 or TRBV12-4 and TRBJ2-5; D is possibly TRBD2 (5 bases). V dropped 7 bases and J dropped 4 bases, with 10 bases sitting between them. CDR3 size: 12 residues. In DNA form, the CDR3 reads TGTGCCAGCAACTTTCGGGGAGAGACCCAGTACTTC. It specifies CASNFRGETQYF.

The gene calls are TRBV7-3 and TRBJ2-1; 9 bases align to TRBD2. Per germline, CDR1 SGHTA and CDR2 FQGTGA. The V gene end was trimmed by 5 bases and the J gene end by 8 bases; junction bases not matched to a gene: 4. This CDR3 spans 13 amino acids. The DNA of the CDR3 is TGTGCCAGCAGCAGTAGCGGGGGTGATGAGCAGTTCTTC. The encoded protein is CASSSSGGDEQFF. Based on the CDR3 plus reference TRBV7-3 and TRBJ2-1, the full variable domain is GAGVSQTPSNKVTEKGKYVELRCDPISGHTALYWYRQSLGQGPEFLIYFQGTGAADDSGLPNDRFFAVRPEGSVSTLKIQRTERGDSAVYLCASSSSGGDEQFFGPGTRLTVL.

The chain employs TRBV9 and TRBJ2-7; 9 nucleotides match TRBD1. V shed 0 bases and J 2 bases; nucleotides not matched to a gene: 6. The CDR3 runs 16 residues. CDR1 is SGDLS, CDR2 YYNGEE, per germline. CDR3 protein: CASSVATGGSPYEQYF. CDR3 in DNA: TGTGCCAGCAGCGTAGCCACAGGGGGCTCACCCTACGAGCAGTACTTC.

The rearrangement joins TRBV28 to TRBJ2-3; D gene ambiguous. This CDR3 is built from 16 residues. The V end was cut by 1 base, the J end by 4 bases, with 15 bases between. Germline assignment: CDR1 MDHEN and CDR2 SYDVKM. The CDR3 DNA reads TGTGCCAGCAGTTTATTAGCAAACCTGGGCCCAGATACGCAGTATTTT. This gives the protein CASSLLANLGPDTQYF.

This chain connects TRBV9 to TRBJ1-6, with TRBD1 matching over 8 bases. V dropped 3 bases and J dropped 7; count of bases not matched to a gene: 9. The CDR3 extends over 16 amino acids. From germline, CDR1 is SGDLS and CDR2 YYNGEE. CDR3 sequence reads: CASSARQGNGNSPLHF. CDR3 in DNA: TGTGCCAGCAGCGCCCGACAGGGGAATGGGAATTCACCCCTCCACTTT.

This chain connects TRBV7-9 to TRBJ1-4; D uncertain. CDR1 and CDR2 from the germline V gene are SEHNR and FQNEAQ (reference sequence). The V end was cut by 5 bases, the J end by 3 bases, with 7 bases between. This CDR3 region has 13 residues. CDR3 residues: CASSPRANEKLFF. The DNA of the CDR3 is TGTGCCAGCAGCCCGCGGGCTAATGAAAAACTGTTTTTT.

The gene calls are TRBV7-6 and TRBJ2-2; TRBD1 is a possible D gene (6 bases). Looked up from germline, CDR1 is SGHVS and CDR2 is FNYEAQ. V lost 5 bases and J 7 bases, leaving 11 bases between the germline ends. CDR3 length: 13 residues. CDR3 residues: CASSPRGRGELFF. The CDR3 DNA reads TGTGCCAGCAGCCCCAGGGGTCGCGGGGAGCTGTTTTTT.

The chain has TRBV18 and TRBJ1-3; D perhaps matches TRBD1 (5 bases). The germline V gene has CDR1 KGHSH and CDR2 LQKENI. V was shortened by 2 bases and J by 1 base, with 12 bases between the two germline ends. The CDR3 contains 16 residues. In nucleotides, the CDR3 is TGTGCCAGCTCACCAGTGGAGGGGCGATCTGGAAACACCATATATTTT. It translates to CASSPVEGRSGNTIYF.

CDR3 DNA sequence: TGTGCCAGCAGCCAGTTGGGCCTTAGCTCCTACAATGAGCAGTTCTTC. Protein sequence: CASSQLGLSSYNEQFF. The chain carries TRBV3-1 (or the pseudogene TRBV3-2) and TRBJ2-1, with D unresolved. CDR1 is LGHDT, CDR2 YNNKEL, per germline (reference sequence). CDR3 length: 16 amino acids. The V end lost 3 bases, the J end lost 0 bases, and 12 bases lay between the germline ends.

This chain connects TRBV5-1 to TRBJ1-1, with D tentatively TRBD1 (5 bases). This CDR3 has 14 residues. The germline CDR1 and CDR2 sequences are SGHRS and YFSETQ. V dropped 4 bases and J dropped 1 base, with 11 bases sitting between them. CDR3: CASSPQVTNTEAFF. As DNA, the CDR3 is TGCGCCAGCAGCCCACAGGTGACGAACACTGAAGCTTTCTTT. Variable domain in full (rest from reference TRBV5-1 and TRBJ1-1): KAGVTQTPRYLIKTRGQQVTLSCSPISGHRSVSWYQQTPGQGLQFLFEYFSETQRNKGNFPGRFSGRQFSNSRSEMNVSTLELGDSALYLCASSPQVTNTEAFFGQGTRLTVV.

This CDR3 reads CASSLVGGGADTQYF. CDR3 sequence (DNA): TGTGCCAGCAGCTTGGTGGGAGGGGGAGCAGATACGCAGTATTTT. V and J are TRBV5-4 and TRBJ2-3; D may be TRBD2 (7 bases). The germline V and J ends were trimmed by 0 bases and 4 bases, with 12 bases remaining between them. This CDR3 has 15 amino acids. CDR1 and CDR2 from the germline V gene are SGHNT and YYREEE (reference sequence).

V usage is TRBV7-2 and J usage is TRBJ1-2; D is undetermined. The CDR3 loop spans 13 amino acids. Germline values: CDR1 SGHTA, CDR2 FQGNSA. Deletions cut 2 bases from V and 8 bases from J, with 12 bases between. The CDR3 loop reads CASSLKREGGYTF. The CDR3 bases are TGTGCCAGCAGCTTAAAGAGGGAAGGGGGCTACACCTTC.

This clone was detected only once. V is TRBV2 and J is TRBJ2-7; D is possibly TRBD1 or TRBD2 (6 bases each). The V end lost 2 bases, the J end lost 3 bases, and 11 bases lay between the germline ends. From germline, CDR1 is SNHLY and CDR2 FYNNEI. The CDR3 length is 14 residues. In nucleotides, the CDR3 is TGTGCCAGCAGTGAAAGGCGGGACATCTACGAGCAGTACTTC. Translation: CASSERRDIYEQYF.

This clone was picked up one time. The chain joins TRBV24-1 to TRBJ1-2; D gene unclear. The CDR3 has 13 residues. V lost 0 bases and J 10 bases, leaving 11 bases between the germline ends. The germline V gene has CDR1 KGHDR and CDR2 SFDVKD. The CDR3 DNA sequence: TGTGCCACCAGTGATTTGCAGTCAAGGGTCTACACCTTC. Its protein is CATSDLQSRVYTF.

The chain is built from TRBV7-7 and TRBJ1-4; no clear D gene. V was trimmed by 2 bases and J by 5 bases, leaving 12 bases between them. The CDR3 extends over 15 amino acids. Germline CDR1 and CDR2: SSHAT and FNYEAQ (reference sequence). The CDR3 spells CASSLNDGSNEKLFF. CDR3 DNA: TGTGCCAGCAGCTTAAACGACGGGTCCAATGAAAAACTGTTTTTT.

The chain combines TRBV19 with TRBJ1-1; 7 bases align to TRBD1. Germline assignment: CDR1 LNHDA and CDR2 SQIVND (reference sequence). Trimming at V came to 5 bases and at J to 5 bases, leaving 11 bases not matched to a gene. The CDR3 totals 15 residues. CDR3 sequence reads: CASSPKGQGETEAFF. CDR3 DNA: TGTGCCAGTAGTCCAAAAGGGCAGGGGGAAACTGAAGCTTTCTTT.

The chain uses TRBV27 and TRBJ1-6; D is undetermined. From germline, CDR1 is MNHEY and CDR2 SMNVEV (reference sequence). The CDR3 loop spans 13 amino acids. V was pared by 3 bases and J by 6 bases, with 6 bases between. The CDR3 DNA sequence: TGTGCCAGCAGTTTCGGCCGTAATTCACCCCTCCACTTT. It yields the protein CASSFGRNSPLHF.

The DNA of the CDR3 is TGTGCCAGCAAGGGACAGGGGACTCAGCCCCAGCATTTT. Its protein is CASKGQGTQPQHF. The chain combines TRBV2 with TRBJ1-5, with TRBD1 identical over 10 bases. The germline V gene has CDR1 SNHLY and CDR2 FYNNEI. The CDR3 has 13 amino acids. Trimming removed 7 bases from V and 6 bases from J; junction bases left unmatched: 3.